This TCR beta chain was recovered during a study of blood T cells in healthy people across ages. Study-wide results and caveats: Older age went with lower TCR beta diversity per million T cells, in a roughly linear way.

Of note for this clonotype: Its specificity is not known.

V lost 3 bases to trimming and J lost 4 bases, with 11 bases between them. The germline CDR1 and CDR2 sequences are SNHLY and FYNNEI. The CDR3 has 14 amino acids. Sample-barcoded 5' priming and a J-beta primer mix drove a second PCR of roughly 7 to 11 cycles. TCRdb redid the calling of the 5' RACE reads with MiXCR, one entry per CDR3 protein. Of more than 600,000 distinct CDR3 sequences listed, around 25% are singletons. This same sample was also part of a study on T cells of mothers and their children. Turning to that study: Using roughly 1.5 ug per 15 ul, all extracted RNA underwent cDNA synthesis. The study obtained over 8.5 million TCR beta CDR3 reads per mother and 3 million to 3.5 million per child. Slightly higher overlap, not significant, was seen in related mother-child pairs than in unrelated pairs.

This receptor was obtained from a boy between 5 and 17 years old in good health. Source material: blood. The chain couples TRBV2 to TRBJ2-3; TRBD1 might be the D (5 bases). CDR3 sequence (DNA): TGTGCCAGCAGTGACGCAGGGTTTGCAGATACGCAGTATTTT. Translation gives CASSDAGFADTQYF.